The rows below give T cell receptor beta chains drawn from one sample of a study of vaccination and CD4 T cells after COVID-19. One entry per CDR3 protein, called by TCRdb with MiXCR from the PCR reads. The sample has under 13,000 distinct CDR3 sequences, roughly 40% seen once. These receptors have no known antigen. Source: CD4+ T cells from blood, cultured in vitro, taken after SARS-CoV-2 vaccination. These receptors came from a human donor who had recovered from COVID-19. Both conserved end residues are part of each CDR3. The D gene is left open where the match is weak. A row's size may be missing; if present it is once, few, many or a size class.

TGCAGTGCTGACAGGGGGCGTAACCGGTTTTTT CSADRGRNRFF TRBV20-1 TRBD1 TRBJ1-4 -
TGCGCCAGCAGCCAAGAGTTCGGGCAGACCCAGTACTTC CASSQEFGQTQYF TRBV4-3 - TRBJ2-5 -
TGTGCCAGCAGGGGAGCGAACAATGAAGCTTTCTTT CASRGANNEAFF TRBV12-3/TRBV12-4 - TRBJ1-1 -
TGTGCCAGCAGCTTAAATGGGCGGGCGAACACCGGGGAGCTGTTTTTT CASSLNGRANTGELFF TRBV7-3 - TRBJ2-2 -
TGTGCCAGCAGCCTGATAGCGCCGAGCACAGATACGCAGTATTTT CASSLIAPSTDTQYF TRBV7-6 - TRBJ2-3 -
TGTGCCAGCAGCTTAGCTCCACTTACGCGAGAGCAGTACTTC CASSLAPLTREQYF TRBV7-2 - TRBJ2-7 -
TGTGCCAGCAGCTTCGGCAGGGGAAACGAGCAGTACTTC CASSFGRGNEQYF TRBV11-2 - TRBJ2-7 few
TGTGCCAGCAAAGACAGTCGCCGAAGGGGTGAAGCTTTCTTT CASKDSRRRGEAFF TRBV6-2/TRBV6-3 - TRBJ1-1 -
TGTGCCAGCAGTTTATCCCCCACAGGGGCTCAGCCCCAGCATTTT CASSLSPTGAQPQHF TRBV27 TRBD1 TRBJ1-5 medium-sized
TGTGCCAGTTCGACAGGGTATTTGGGCGAGCAGTACTTC CASSTGYLGEQYF TRBV11-3 TRBD1 TRBJ2-7 few
TGTGCCAGCAGTTACGGGACAGGGGATTACGAGCAGTACTTC CASSYGTGDYEQYF TRBV6-5 TRBD1 TRBJ2-7 medium-sized
TGTGCCAGCAGTTACGGAGCACCGAAACTGTTTTTT CASSYGAPKLFF TRBV6-5 - TRBJ1-4 -
TGTGCCAGCAGCTTAGGGGGATGGACTGAAGCTTTCTTT CASSLGGWTEAFF TRBV7-9 - TRBJ1-1 -
TGTGCCACCAAGGACAGGGGCTACGAGCAGTACTTC CATKDRGYEQYF TRBV6-2/TRBV6-3 TRBD1 TRBJ2-7 -
TGTGCCAGCAGCGTACGAGAGACCCAGTACTTC CASSVRETQYF TRBV28 - TRBJ2-5 -
TGTGCCAGCAGCTTCCGACAGGGGGGGAACACTGAAGCTTTCTTT CASSFRQGGNTEAFF TRBV7-8 TRBD1 TRBJ1-1 once
TGTGCCAGCAGCTCATTCCTCCTTCATGAGCAGTTCTTC CASSSFLLHEQFF TRBV7-9 - TRBJ2-1 -
TGTGCCAGCAGTTGGTGGGGCGCCCAGTTCTTC CASSWWGAQFF TRBV27 - TRBJ2-1 few
TGTGCCAGCAGCCAAGGAGGGCACACCATATATTTT CASSQGGHTIYF TRBV6-1 - TRBJ1-3 few
TGTGCCAGCAGTTTATATGGGGTTACAGATACGCAGTATTTT CASSLYGVTDTQYF TRBV27 - TRBJ2-3 -
TGTGCCACCAGTGATCCCCCAAATCGGCCCCAGCATTTT CATSDPPNRPQHF TRBV24-1 - TRBJ1-5 -
TGCAGTGCTAGAGATCGGAGATCTAACAGGGGTGAGCAGTTCTTC CSARDRRSNRGEQFF TRBV20-1 TRBD1 TRBJ2-1 few
TGTGCCAGTACCCCCCCTCGGGGCGCGGCAGAAGCTTTCTTT CASTPPRGAAEAFF TRBV19 - TRBJ1-1 -
TGCAGTGCTAGAGACTCGGGACAGGGAATTGCACCCCTCCACTTT CSARDSGQGIAPLHF TRBV20-1 TRBD1 TRBJ1-6 few
TGCGCCAGCAGCTCCTTAGCGGGAGCTGGGGCCAACGTCCTGACTTTC CASSSLAGAGANVLTF TRBV5-1 TRBD2 TRBJ2-6 -
TGTGCCAGCAGTTACTACGCCCTGGGTAATGAGCAGTTCTTC CASSYYALGNEQFF TRBV6-5 - TRBJ2-1 -
TGTGCCAGCAGCTTAGAGGGTATGAGGGGCAATCAGCCCCAGCATTTT CASSLEGMRGNQPQHF TRBV7-2 - TRBJ1-5 -
TGTGCCAGCAGCTTTTCGGCTAGTGCCTACAATGAGCAGTTCTTC CASSFSASAYNEQFF TRBV7-7 - TRBJ2-1 once
TGTGCCAGCAGCCCTACTTCTAGCTCCTACAATGAGCAGTTCTTC CASSPTSSSYNEQFF TRBV7-3 - TRBJ2-1 -
TGTGCCAGCAGTCGCCCAGGGAGGGAAGGCTACACCTTC CASSRPGREGYTF TRBV7-2 - TRBJ1-2 -
TGTGCCAGCAGCTTAGACAGGGAGCAGTACTTC CASSLDREQYF TRBV7-2 - TRBJ2-7 -
TGTGCCAGCAGCTTAGGGGCCACAGGCGATGAGCAGTTCTTC CASSLGATGDEQFF TRBV7-6 - TRBJ2-1 -
TGTGCCAGCAGTGATTCCCGGACAGGGGTAAACCAGTACTTC CASSDSRTGVNQYF TRBV25-1 TRBD1 TRBJ2-5 -
TGCAGCGTTCATACAGGGATGTTCACAGATACGCAGTATTTT CSVHTGMFTDTQYF TRBV29-1 - TRBJ2-3 few
TGTGCCAGCAGCTTGACCAGGGAAGCTTTCTTT CASSLTREAFF TRBV11-1 - TRBJ1-1 once
TGTGCCAGCAGCTTAGGACTAGCGGAAAGCACAGATACGCAGTATTTT CASSLGLAESTDTQYF TRBV7-9 TRBD2 TRBJ2-3 -
TGTGCCAGCAGCGGGACAGCCTCCTACGAGCAGTACTTC CASSGTASYEQYF TRBV6-1 TRBD1 TRBJ2-7 few
TGTGCCAGCAGCTTAGGCAGTCTGAACACTGAAGCTTTCTTT CASSLGSLNTEAFF TRBV7-3 - TRBJ1-1 -
TGTGCCAGCAGCCCGGGACAGGGCCGAACGGCCCTCCACTTT CASSPGQGRTALHF TRBV7-9 TRBD1 TRBJ1-6 -
TGTGCCAGCAGGGAGACAGGCACCGGGGAGCTGTTTTTT CASRETGTGELFF TRBV6-1 - TRBJ2-2 -
TGTGCCAGCAGCCGACCTTTATACTACGAGCAGTACTTC CASSRPLYYEQYF TRBV7-2 - TRBJ2-7 few
TGTGCCAGCAGTGGAAGCTCTGGGGACAGGGGAGGAAAACTGTTTTTT CASSGSSGDRGGKLFF TRBV28 TRBD1 TRBJ1-4 -
TGTGCCAGCAGCTTTGGATCTATCTACGAGCAGTACTTC CASSFGSIYEQYF TRBV28 - TRBJ2-7 -
TGTGCCAGCTCTCAGGGGACGGTAACCTACGAGCAGTACTTC CASSQGTVTYEQYF TRBV18 - TRBJ2-7 -
TGTGCCACCAGTGACGTTAACACAGGGGGCCCCGGGGAGCTGTTTTTT CATSDVNTGGPGELFF TRBV24-1 TRBD1 TRBJ2-2 -
TGTGCCGGGGGACTAGCGGGAGGTTCTTACAATGAGCAGTTCTTC CAGGLAGGSYNEQFF TRBV28 TRBD2 TRBJ2-1 -
TGTGCCAGCAGCACCGGGGATCAGCCCCAGCATTTT CASSTGDQPQHF TRBV6-1 - TRBJ1-5 few